The 20 T cell receptor beta chains reported below all come from one sample, sequenced in a study of T cell responses to AZD1222 COVID-19 vaccine. The method was immunoSEQ multiplex PCR; TCRdb's version includes in-frame clones alone and lacks a portion of them. The sample shows approximately 170,000 clones, 93% of them seen only once. This material consisted of peripheral blood, taken on day 0 of AZD1222 vaccination. Receptor source: an adult in good health.

CDR3 in amino acids: CASSEGTVNNEQFF. CDR3 coding DNA: TGTGCCAGCAGTGAAGGGACAGTAAACAATGAGCAGTTCTTC. V and J are TRBV6-1 and TRBJ2-1, with D maybe TRBD1 (6 bases). This CDR3 has 14 residues. Germline values: CDR1 MNHNS, CDR2 SASEGT. The V end was cut by 1 base, the J end by 5 bases, with 9 bases between.

In its sample, this clone was seen a few times. V gene TRBV5-5 combines with J gene TRBJ2-1, with D tentatively TRBD1 (5 bases). The CDR3 has 13 amino acids. Germline V gene lookup returns CDR1 SGHKS and CDR2 YYEKEE (reference sequence). The V end was cut by 5 bases, the J end by 9 bases, with 15 bases between. CDR3 DNA: TGTGCCAGCAGTCCTCCAGGGTCTAGTGAGCAGTTCTTC. This encodes CASSPPGSSEQFF.

The rearrangement links TRBV12-5 to TRBJ2-1; a weak D match, TRBD2 (6 bases). Germline lookup yields CDR1 LGHNT and CDR2 FRNRAP. The germline V and J ends were trimmed by 0 bases and 6 bases, with 18 bases remaining between them. The length of the CDR3 is 17 residues. In DNA, the CDR3 is TGTGCTAGTGGTTTGGTACATGACGCGGGGTGGGGCAATGAGCAGTTCTTC. Encoded protein: CASGLVHDAGWGNEQFF.

This sequence joins TRBV5-1 and TRBJ2-3; 8 bases line up with TRBD1. The V and J ends lost 7 bases and 5 bases, in that order; junction bases with no gene match: 12. The CDR3 has 15 residues. Germline CDR1 and CDR2: SGHRS and YFSETQ. The CDR3 here is CASRPWGQAKDTQYF. CDR3 DNA: TGCGCCAGCCGCCCATGGGGACAGGCTAAAGATACGCAGTATTTT.

V and J are TRBV11-2 and TRBJ1-3; D call uncertain. From germline, CDR1 is SGHAT and CDR2 FQNNGV. V lost 5 bases and J lost 0, with 14 bases in between. CDR3 length equals 16 residues. CDR3 protein: CASSGPGPSSGNTIYF. Here the CDR3 DNA reads TGTGCCAGCAGCGGACCCGGACCTAGCTCTGGAAACACCATATATTTT.

This clone was counted a single time. The chain recombines TRBV6-5 with TRBJ1-1; 8 positions match TRBD1. This CDR3 is built from 16 residues. V lost 3 bases and J lost 1; bases outside the gene matches: 7. CDR1 and CDR2 (germline): MNHEY, SVGAGI. The CDR3 DNA reads as TGTGCCAGCAGTTATCACGGGACAGGAAAGAACACTGAAGCTTTCTTT. Protein sequence: CASSYHGTGKNTEAFF.

In its sample, this clone was seen once. The gene calls are TRBV5-1 and TRBJ2-7, with D hard to call. CDR3 size: 13 residues. V lost 1 base and J lost 5, with 10 bases in between. Germline assignment: CDR1 SGHRS and CDR2 YFSETQ. CDR3 sequence reads: CASSLWVSDEQYF. The CDR3, as DNA: TGCGCCAGCAGCTTGTGGGTCAGTGACGAGCAGTACTTC.

The chain has TRBV6-5 and TRBJ1-2; D gene uncertain. The CDR3 contains 13 residues. Germline loops: CDR1 MNHEY, CDR2 SVGAGI. The V end was cut by 3 bases, the J end by 10 bases, with 15 bases between. The CDR3 is CASSYGRDPVYTF. CDR3 sequence (DNA): TGTGCCAGCAGTTATGGGAGGGATCCGGTCTACACCTTC.

This clone was observed a single time. The chain has TRBV6-5 and TRBJ2-7; 7 bases are shared with TRBD1. CDR1 and CDR2 (germline): MNHEY, SVGAGI. The CDR3 covers 15 residues. The V segment lost 3 bases and the J segment 2 bases; nucleotides outside the gene matches: 7. In DNA form, the CDR3 reads TGTGCCAGCAGTTATGATTGGGACAGAGCCTACGAGCAGTACTTC. This codes for CASSYDWDRAYEQYF.

The chain has TRBV10-3 and TRBJ1-1; D is ambiguous. The V end was cut by 6 bases, the J end by 1 base, with 6 bases between. This CDR3 has 12 amino acids. Germline assignment: CDR1 ENHRY and CDR2 SYGVKD. The chain's CDR3 is CAIRLANTEAFF. CDR3 bases: TGTGCCATCAGATTGGCGAACACTGAAGCTTTCTTT.

The chain combines TRBV6-1 with TRBJ1-1; unclear D gene. The CDR3 length is 14 residues. From germline, CDR1 is MNHNS and CDR2 SASEGT. Deletions cut 5 bases from V and 2 bases from J, with 12 bases between. This chain's CDR3 is CASSHDRFNTEAFF. CDR3 bases: TGTGCCAGCAGTCACGACCGGTTCAACACTGAAGCTTTCTTT.

The rearrangement joins TRBV5-1 to TRBJ1-2, with D perhaps TRBD1 (6 bases). The germline V and J ends were trimmed by 4 bases and 3 bases, with 22 bases remaining between them. This CDR3 spans 17 amino acids. CDR1 and CDR2 (germline): SGHRS, YFSETQ. CDR3 loop: CASSTGHPQAVDYGYTF. In DNA form, the CDR3 reads TGCGCCAGCAGCACGGGACACCCACAGGCGGTGGACTATGGCTACACCTTC.

The V call is TRBV27, the J call TRBJ1-5; 7 nucleotides line up with TRBD1. Germline V gene lookup returns CDR1 MNHEY and CDR2 SMNVEV (reference sequence). The CDR3 is made up of 15 amino acids. V lost 3 bases, J lost 4 bases, and 6 bases stayed unmatched. The CDR3 coding sequence is TGTGCCAGCAGTTTCTCGGGACAGAGAAATCAGCCCCAGCATTTT. Amino acids: CASSFSGQRNQPQHF.

The CDR3, as DNA: TGTGCCACCGGACAGACCTATGGCTACACCTTC. This encodes CATGQTYGYTF. The chain couples TRBV10-3 to TRBJ1-2; possible D gene TRBD1, 6 bases. Trimming shortened V by 10 bases and J by 4 bases, and 10 bases separated the two germline ends. This CDR3 contains 11 residues. CDR1 and CDR2 from the germline V gene are ENHRY and SYGVKD.

The chain joins TRBV19 to TRBJ1-1; 7 bases agree with TRBD1. Germline V gives CDR1 LNHDA, CDR2 SQIVND (reference sequence). The CDR3 consists of 19 residues. V shed 4 bases and J 7 bases; nucleotides not matched to a gene: 24. The CDR3 loop reads CASSTRPSERGLSLREAFF. The CDR3 DNA reads TGTGCCAGTAGTACTCGACCCTCGGAGAGGGGGCTGAGTTTGCGTGAAGCTTTCTTT.

In the case of this clone: One end of the junction does not line up with germline, which may come from a read error. This sequence joins TRBV9 and TRBJ1-2; D unresolved. Germline assignment: CDR1 SGDLS and CDR2 YYNGEE. The CDR3 length is 13 residues. CDR3 amino acids: CASSSNAGTGFSF. CDR3 nucleotides: TGTGCCAGCAGCTCAAACGCCGGAACCGGATTTTCCTTC.

V and J are TRBV7-9 and TRBJ1-2, with 9 bases fitting TRBD1. CDR1 is SEHNR, CDR2 FQNEAQ, per germline (reference sequence). The V and J ends lost 2 bases and 4 bases, in that order; junction bases with no gene match: 2. This CDR3 comprises 14 residues. The CDR3 protein is CASSLSGQGYGYTF. CDR3 coding DNA: TGTGCCAGCAGCTTATCGGGACAGGGCTATGGCTACACCTTC.

V gene TRBV19 combines with J gene TRBJ1-2; a weak D match, TRBD1 (6 bases). Deletions cut 1 base from V and 0 bases from J, with 9 bases between. CDR3 size: 15 residues. Germline values: CDR1 LNHDA, CDR2 SQIVND (reference sequence). The CDR3 sequence: CASSIAGTPNYGYTF. CDR3 nucleotides: TGTGCCAGTAGTATAGCCGGGACACCTAACTATGGCTACACCTTC.

The chain uses TRBV18 and TRBJ1-6; 10 bases fit TRBD1. After removal of 4 bases from V and 5 bases from J, the junction contained 5 bases not matched to a gene. From germline, CDR1 is KGHSH and CDR2 LQKENI. The length of the CDR3 is 16 residues. CDR3 residues: CASSLGTGVDNSPLHF. The CDR3 region has the DNA TGTGCCAGCTCACTCGGGACAGGGGTCGATAATTCACCCCTCCACTTT.

The rearrangement joins TRBV5-4 to TRBJ2-3, with 11 bases lining up with TRBD2. The germline V gene has CDR1 SGHNT and CDR2 YYREEE (reference sequence). The CDR3 is 19 residues long. V dropped 8 bases and J dropped 0; count of bases not matched to a gene: 17. The CDR3 region has the DNA TGTGCCAGTCAAGCTTGGAGTCTAGCGGGAGGCGCTAGCACAGATACGCAGTATTTT. Protein product: CASQAWSLAGGASTDTQYF.